This T cell receptor (beta chain) was profiled in a study of blood T cell repertoires in COVID-19. J lost 4 bases, V lost 2 bases, and 3 bases had no gene match. CDR1 and CDR2 from the germline V gene are GTSNPN and SVGIG (reference sequence). The CDR3 is made up of 16 amino acids. TCRdb's copy holds only in-frame clones and misses some; the assay was immunoSEQ multiplex PCR. Altogether 100,000 to 150,000 clones are present, around 85% being singletons, with the ten largest covering about a sixth. This clone appeared a single time. This receptor was taken from a young man with COVID-19, enrolled during active disease. The material sequenced was peripheral blood. The V call is TRBV30, the J call TRBJ2-1, with 15 positions matching TRBD2. The CDR3 DNA reads as TGTGCCTGGAGTATCGGACTAGCGGGGGGGTACAATGAGCAGTTCTTC. Its translation is CAWSIGLAGGYNEQFF.